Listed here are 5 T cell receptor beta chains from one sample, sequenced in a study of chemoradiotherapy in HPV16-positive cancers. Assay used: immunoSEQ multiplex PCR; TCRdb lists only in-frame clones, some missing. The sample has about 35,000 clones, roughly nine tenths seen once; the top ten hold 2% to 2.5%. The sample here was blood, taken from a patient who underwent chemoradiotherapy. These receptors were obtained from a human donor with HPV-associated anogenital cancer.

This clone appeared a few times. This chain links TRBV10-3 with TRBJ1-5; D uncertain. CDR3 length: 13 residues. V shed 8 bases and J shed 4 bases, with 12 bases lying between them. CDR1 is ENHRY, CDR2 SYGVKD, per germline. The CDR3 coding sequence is TGTGCCATCGCCGGACGGGAGAATCAGCCCCAGCATTTT. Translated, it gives CAIAGRENQPQHF.

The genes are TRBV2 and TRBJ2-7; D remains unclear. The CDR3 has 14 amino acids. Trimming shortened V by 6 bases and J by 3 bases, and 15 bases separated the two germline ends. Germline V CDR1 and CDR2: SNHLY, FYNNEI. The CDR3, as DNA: TGTGCCAGCAGCCTCGAAGAAGGGCGCTACGAGCAGTACTTC. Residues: CASSLEEGRYEQYF.

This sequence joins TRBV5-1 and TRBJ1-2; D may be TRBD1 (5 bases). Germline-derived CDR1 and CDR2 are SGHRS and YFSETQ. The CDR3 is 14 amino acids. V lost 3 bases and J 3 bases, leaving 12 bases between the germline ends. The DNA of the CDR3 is TGCGCCAGCAGCTCTGACCGGGACCACTATGGCTACACCTTC. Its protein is CASSSDRDHYGYTF. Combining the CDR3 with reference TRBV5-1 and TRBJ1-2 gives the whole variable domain KAGVTQTPRYLIKTRGQQVTLSCSPISGHRSVSWYQQTPGQGLQFLFEYFSETQRNKGNFPGRFSGRQFSNSRSEMNVSTLELGDSALYLCASSSDRDHYGYTFGSGTRLTVV.

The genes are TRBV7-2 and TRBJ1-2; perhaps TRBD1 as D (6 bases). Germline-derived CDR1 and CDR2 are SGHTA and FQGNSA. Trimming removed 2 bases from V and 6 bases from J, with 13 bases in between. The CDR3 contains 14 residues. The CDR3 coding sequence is TGTGCCAGCAGCTTACAGGGGAGTGTGGATGGCTACACCTTC. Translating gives CASSLQGSVDGYTF.

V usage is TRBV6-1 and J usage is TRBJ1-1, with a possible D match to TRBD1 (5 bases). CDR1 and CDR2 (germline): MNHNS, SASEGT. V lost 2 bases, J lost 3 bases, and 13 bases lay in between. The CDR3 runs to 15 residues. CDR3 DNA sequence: TGTGCCAGCAGTGAACCAGGGAGACGGGACACTGAAGCTTTCTTT. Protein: CASSEPGRRDTEAFF.